These 10 T cell receptor beta chains share one sample of origin, sequenced in a study of T-cell reconstitution after alpha-beta-depleted transplantation in children. Library preparation (for TCRbeta) was performed with unique molecular identifiers. TCRdb fed the PCR reads into MiXCR, producing one record per CDR3 protein. Of 500,000 to 650,000 distinct CDR3 sequences in the sample, 11% were seen once. The specimen comprised PBMCs, mostly from graft donor cells, sampled 180 days after TCRalphabeta/CD19-depleted stem cell transplant. All receptors come from a female patient aged 2-15 years who had a stem cell transplant for aplastic anemia, so the T cells may come from the graft donor.

The rearrangement links TRBV5-1 to TRBJ1-2; 8 bases fit TRBD1. Germline trimming cut 4 bases from V and 4 bases from J; bases unmatched to any gene: 6. The CDR3 length is 14 residues. The V gene's germline CDR1 is SGHRS and CDR2 YFSETQ. The CDR3 nucleotides read TGCGCCAGCAGCCAAGACAGGGGACTCTATGGCTACACCTTC. Protein product: CASSQDRGLYGYTF.

This clonotype turned up a few times. This chain joins TRBV7-2 and TRBJ1-1; 9 nucleotides align to TRBD1. CDR3 length equals 16 residues. The V gene's germline CDR1 is SGHTA and CDR2 FQGNSA. Trimming cost V 5 bases and J 5 bases; bases outside gene matches: 12. CDR3 sequence reads: CASSPGTGRELTEAFF. The CDR3 DNA is TGTGCCAGCAGCCCCGGGACAGGGAGGGAATTGACTGAAGCTTTCTTT.

This clonotype showed up just a few times. The rearrangement links TRBV12-3 or TRBV12-4 to TRBJ2-7; tentatively, D is TRBD1 or TRBD2 (5 bases each). The CDR3 is 12 residues long. V shed 3 bases and J shed 6 bases, with 9 bases lying between them. The CDR3 DNA reads TGTGCCAGCAGTTTTGAGGGGTTCGAGCAGTACGTC. Protein product: CASSFEGFEQYV.

The J gene is TRBJ2-7, the V gene TRBV15; 7 nucleotides agree with TRBD2. Germline CDR1 reads LNHNV; CDR2 reads YYDKDF (reference sequence). The CDR3 sequence is 15 residues long. With V trimmed by 0 bases and J by 3 bases, 5 bases remained unmatched. Here the CDR3 DNA reads TGTGCCACCAGCAGAGATCGAGTAGCGGGCTACGAGCAGTACGTC. Its translation is CATSRDRVAGYEQYV.

This clonotype was counted between two and nine times. CDR3 DNA: TGTGCCAGCAGCTTAGGGGACAGGGGGCACTACAATGAGCAGTTCTTC. Its translation is CASSLGDRGHYNEQFF. The chain is built from TRBV7-9 and TRBJ2-1; TRBD1 matches 12 bases. V lost 1 base and J lost 3; bases outside the gene matches: 1. The germline gives CDR1 SEHNR, CDR2 FQNEAQ (reference sequence). This CDR3 region has 16 residues.

This sequence joins TRBV9 and TRBJ2-5; possible D gene TRBD1, 6 bases. CDR1 is SGDLS and CDR2 is YYNGEE in the germline V gene. This CDR3 has 14 amino acids. With 0 bases removed from V and 5 bases from J, the gap between germline ends came to 11 bases. In DNA, the CDR3 is TGTGCCAGCAGCGTAGAGGGGCAGGGGGAGACCCAGTACTTC. Protein product: CASSVEGQGETQYF.

The chain employs TRBV24-1 and TRBJ2-7; 8 positions match TRBD1. The CDR3 has 15 residues. The V and J ends lost 6 bases and 2 bases, in that order; junction bases with no gene match: 8. Per the germline V gene, CDR1 is KGHDR and CDR2 is SFDVKD. The CDR3 loop is CATSKYRGRTYEQYV. CDR3 nucleotide sequence: TGTGCCACCAGTAAATACAGGGGGAGGACCTACGAGCAGTACGTC.

This clonotype has ten or more counts. The chain combines TRBV14 with TRBJ2-1; 11 positions agree with TRBD2. Germline V lookup: CDR1 SGHDN, CDR2 FVKESK. Trimming took 4 bases from V and 3 from J; bases not matched to a gene: 5. CDR3 length: 16 residues. CDR3 sequence reads: CASSPGLAVFYNEQFF. The CDR3 nucleotides read TGTGCCAGCAGCCCGGGACTAGCGGTTTTCTACAATGAGCAGTTCTTC.

This clonotype was recorded many times. This rearrangement joins TRBV20-1 to TRBJ2-7, with D maybe TRBD1 (6 bases). CDR1 and CDR2 (germline): DFQATT, SNEGSKA (reference sequence). This CDR3 region has 13 residues. Trimming removed 6 bases from V and 1 base from J, with 13 bases in between. CDR3: CSARTGQSYEQYF. The CDR3 DNA follows: TGCAGTGCCCGAACTGGACAGTCCTACGAGCAGTACTTC.

The rearrangement links TRBV7-3 to TRBJ2-3, with D uncertain. This CDR3 has 13 residues. Germline V gene sequence: CDR1 SGHTA, CDR2 FQGTGA. Trimming shortened V by 1 base and J by 7 bases, and 9 bases separated the two germline ends. The CDR3 reads CASSLNTAYTQYF. CDR3 nucleotides: TGTGCCAGCAGCTTAAACACAGCCTATACGCAGTATTTT.